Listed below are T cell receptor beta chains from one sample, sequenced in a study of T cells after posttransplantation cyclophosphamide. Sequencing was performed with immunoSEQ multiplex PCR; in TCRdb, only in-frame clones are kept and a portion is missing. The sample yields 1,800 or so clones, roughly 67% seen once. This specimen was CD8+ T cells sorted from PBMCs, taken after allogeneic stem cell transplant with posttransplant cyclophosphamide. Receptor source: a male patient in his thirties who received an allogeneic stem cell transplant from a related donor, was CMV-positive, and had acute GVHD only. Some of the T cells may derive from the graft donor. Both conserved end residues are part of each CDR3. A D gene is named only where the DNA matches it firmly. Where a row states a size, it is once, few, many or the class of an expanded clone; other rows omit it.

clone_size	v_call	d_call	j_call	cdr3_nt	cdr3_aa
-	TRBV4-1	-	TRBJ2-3	TGCGCCAGCAGCCAAGGAAGAGGAACAGATACGCAGTATTTT	CASSQGRGTDTQYF
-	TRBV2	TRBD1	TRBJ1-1	TGTGCCAGCAGTACCGACAGGGCAGGGGACACTGAAGCTTTCTTT	CASSTDRAGDTEAFF
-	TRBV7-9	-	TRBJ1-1	TGTGCCAGCAGCTTAGTAGGTGGGCCAGTGAACACTGAAGCTTTCTTT	CASSLVGGPVNTEAFF
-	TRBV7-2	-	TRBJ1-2	TGTGCCAGCAGCGAAAGAAGTGGCGGCTACACCTTC	CASSERSGGYTF
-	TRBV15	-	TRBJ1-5	TGTGCCACCAGCAGACAGGGGAGCAATCAGCCCCAGCATTTT	CATSRQGSNQPQHF
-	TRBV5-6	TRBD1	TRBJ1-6	TGTGCCAGCAGCTTGGGTCCCGGGACAGGGAATTCACCCCTCCACTTT	CASSLGPGTGNSPLHF
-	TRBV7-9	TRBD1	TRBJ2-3	TGTGCCAGCAGCGGAGACAGGGGACACAATAAATTCACAGATACGCAGTATTTT	CASSGDRGHNKFTDTQYF
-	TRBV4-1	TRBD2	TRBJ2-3	TGCGCCAGCAGCCCCAACCTAGCGGGGCCAAGCACAGATACGCAGTATTTT	CASSPNLAGPSTDTQYF
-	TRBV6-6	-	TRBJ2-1	TGTGCCAGCAGATCGAGCGATGGCAATGAGCAGTTCTTC	CASRSSDGNEQFF
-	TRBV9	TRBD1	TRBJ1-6	TGTGCCAGCAGCGGACGGGACAGGAATTCACCCCTCCACTTT	CASSGRDRNSPLHF
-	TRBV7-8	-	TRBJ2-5	TGTGCCAGCAGTCCGCAGGGGACGGAAGAGACCCAGTACTTC	CASSPQGTEETQYF
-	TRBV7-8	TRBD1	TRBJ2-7	TGTGCCAGCCGCGACGACAGGGCTGACTCCTACGAGCAGTACTTC	CASRDDRADSYEQYF
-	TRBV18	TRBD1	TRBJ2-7	TGTGCCAGCTCCCCCCCCACAGGGGTTAGCTCCTACGAGCAGTACTTC	CASSPPTGVSSYEQYF
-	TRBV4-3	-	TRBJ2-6	TGCGCCAGCAGCCAAGATCTTATGACGGTGGACAGTTTATTTCCTGGGCCCAACGTCCTGACTTTC	CASSQDLMTVDSLFPGPNVLTF
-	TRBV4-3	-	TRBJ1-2	TGCGCCAGCAGCCAAGATTGGATCCCAGGGTACATGAACTATGGCTACACCTTC	CASSQDWIPGYMNYGYTF
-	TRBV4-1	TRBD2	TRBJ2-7	TGCGCCAGCAGCCACCCGGGACGGGGGGACTACGAGCAGTACTTC	CASSHPGRGDYEQYF
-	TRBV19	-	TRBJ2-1	TGTGCCAGTAGTATTCCTTACAATGAGCAGTTCTTC	CASSIPYNEQFF
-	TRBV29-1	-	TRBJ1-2	TGCAGCGTTGATGGGGGCGACTATGGCTACACCTTC	CSVDGGDYGYTF
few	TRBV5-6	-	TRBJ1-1	TGTGCCAGCAGCTTATTAAAAGGAGGGTACACTGAAGCTTTCTTT	CASSLLKGGYTEAFF
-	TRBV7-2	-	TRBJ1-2	TGTGCCAGCAGCCCTAGAAGTAATGGCTACACCTTC	CASSPRSNGYTF
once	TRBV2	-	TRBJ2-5	TGTGCCAGCAGTCCCAGACAGCACGAGACCCAGTACTTC	CASSPRQHETQYF
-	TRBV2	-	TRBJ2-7	TGTGCCAGCAGCCTCCCGGAAGGAGGGTACGAGCAGTACTTC	CASSLPEGGYEQYF
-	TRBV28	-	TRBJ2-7	TGTGCCAGCAGCCACCAACAGGGTTATCTCCACGAGCAGTACTTC	CASSHQQGYLHEQYF
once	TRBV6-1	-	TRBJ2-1	TGTGCCAGCAGTGAAGCAAGGGGCTCCTACAATGAGCAGTTCTTC	CASSEARGSYNEQFF
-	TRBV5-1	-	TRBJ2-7	TGCGCCAGCAGCTGGTCCAGTGACGAGCAGTACTTC	CASSWSSDEQYF
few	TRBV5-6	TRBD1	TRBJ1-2	TGTGCCAGCAGCCCCATGACAGGGCGAGCTAACTATGGCTACACCTTC	CASSPMTGRANYGYTF
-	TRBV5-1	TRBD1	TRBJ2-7	TGCGCCAGCAGCGACCCGCTGGCAGGGGGCCTCTACGAGCAGTACTTC	CASSDPLAGGLYEQYF
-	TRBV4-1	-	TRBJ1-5	TGCGCCAGCAGCCAAGAGGAGGCGCAGTGGGGTTGGAATCAGCCCCAGCATTTT	CASSQEEAQWGWNQPQHF
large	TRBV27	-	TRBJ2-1	TGTGCCAGCAGTTTTAACAGATACTCAAGCTCCTACAATGAGCAGTTCTTC	CASSFNRYSSSYNEQFF
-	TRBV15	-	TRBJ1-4	TGTGCCACGGGAGCAGGGGCTACAACTAATGAAAAACTGTTTTTT	CATGAGATTNEKLFF
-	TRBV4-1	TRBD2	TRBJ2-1	TGCGCCAGCAGCCAAGGCCCCTGGGGTTCGGGACTAGCGAATAATGAGCAGTTCTTC	CASSQGPWGSGLANNEQFF
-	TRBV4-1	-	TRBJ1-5	TGCGCCAGCAGCCAAGATCTCGGGATTTATAGCAATCAGCCCCAGCATTTT	CASSQDLGIYSNQPQHF
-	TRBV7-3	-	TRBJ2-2	TGTGCCAGCAGCTTAACCGGGGGGCCCACCGGGGAGCTGTTTTTT	CASSLTGGPTGELFF
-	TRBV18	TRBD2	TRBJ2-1	TGTGCCAGCTCAGATACTAGCGGGGGGTACAATGAGCAGTTCTTC	CASSDTSGGYNEQFF
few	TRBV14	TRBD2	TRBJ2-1	TGTGCCAGCAGCCAAGATTGGGAGGGTGGCAATGAGCAGTTCTTC	CASSQDWEGGNEQFF
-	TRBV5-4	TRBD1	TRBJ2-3	TGTGCCAGCAGCTTGGCAGGGGGCGGAGTAGATACGCAGTATTTT	CASSLAGGGVDTQYF
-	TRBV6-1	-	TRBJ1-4	TGTGCCAGCAGTGTCCGACATTTTGTCCGTAATGAAAAACTGTTTTTT	CASSVRHFVRNEKLFF
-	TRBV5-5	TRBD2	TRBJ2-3	TGTGCCAGCAGCCCGAGGCTAGCGGGGGTCAAAGATACGCAGTATTTT	CASSPRLAGVKDTQYF
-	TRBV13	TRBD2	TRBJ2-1	TGTGCCAGCAGCTTGGCGGGGGGGCTCCGTGAGCAGTTCTTC	CASSLAGGLREQFF
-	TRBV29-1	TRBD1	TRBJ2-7	TGCAGCGTTGAAGATCCTACCTACGGGACAGGGGACGAGCAGTACTTC	CSVEDPTYGTGDEQYF
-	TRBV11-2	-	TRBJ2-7	TGTGCCAGCAGCCCAGGGTTTCTGTCCTACGAGCAGTACTTC	CASSPGFLSYEQYF
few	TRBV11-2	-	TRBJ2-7	TGTGCCAGCAGCCTCCGAAGGGAGAGCCGACAGGACGAGCAGTACTTC	CASSLRRESRQDEQYF
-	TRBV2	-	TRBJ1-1	TGTGCCAGCAGTGTCCTTGGAGGCACTGAAGCTTTCTTT	CASSVLGGTEAFF
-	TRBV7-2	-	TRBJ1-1	TGTGCCAGCAGCTACGGGGTTCTGGGGGCTCTGTTGTCTGAAGCTTTCTTT	CASSYGVLGALLSEAFF